This T cell receptor (beta chain) appears in the sequencing data of a study of T cell responses to AZD1222 COVID-19 vaccine. The protocol was immunoSEQ multiplex PCR, while the TCRdb copy is restricted to in-frame clones and leaves out a portion. The sample has about 150,000 clones; just over 90% are singletons. With V trimmed by 3 bases and J by 0 bases, 5 bases remained unmatched. Germline V gene sequence: CDR1 SGDLS, CDR2 YYNGEE. This CDR3 region has 16 residues. This chain uses TRBV9 with TRBJ2-7, with 11 bases that match TRBD2. The sample here was peripheral blood, taken on day 0 of AZD1222 vaccination. This TCR was sampled from an adult in good health. In nucleotides, the CDR3 is TGTGCCAGCAGCGCCTCTGGGACTAGCGGCTCCTACGAGCAGTACTTC. It yields the protein CASSASGTSGSYEQYF.